This TCR beta chain comes out of a study of blood T cells in healthy people across ages. A second PCR, run for about 7 to 12 cycles, used a sample-barcoded 5' primer plus a J-beta primer mix. TCRdb independently ran MiXCR on the 5' RACE reads; one entry per CDR3 protein. This sample yields some 370,000 distinct CDR3 sequences, of which about 52% are seen a single time; about 54% belongs to the top ten. The CDR3 is 14 amino acids. Germline CDR1 is SQVTM and CDR2 is ANQGSEA. V lost 4 bases and J lost 6; bases outside the gene matches: 11. The receptor was isolated from a man in his fifties or sixties in good health. The sequenced material came from blood. The chain employs TRBV29-1 and TRBJ1-1, with 7 positions matching TRBD1. CDR3 residues: CSVARMTGMAEAFF. The CDR3 bases are TGCAGCGTTGCCCGCATGACAGGGATGGCTGAAGCTTTCTTT.